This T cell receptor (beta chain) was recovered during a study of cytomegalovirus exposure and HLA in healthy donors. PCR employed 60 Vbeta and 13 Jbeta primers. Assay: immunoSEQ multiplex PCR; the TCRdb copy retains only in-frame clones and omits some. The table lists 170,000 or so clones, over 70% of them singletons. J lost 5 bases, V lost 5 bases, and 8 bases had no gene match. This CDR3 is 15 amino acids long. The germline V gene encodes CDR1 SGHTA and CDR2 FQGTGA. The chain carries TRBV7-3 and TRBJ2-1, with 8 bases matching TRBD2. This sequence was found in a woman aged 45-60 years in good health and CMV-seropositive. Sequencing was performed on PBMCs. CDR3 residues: CASSPTSGNHNEQFF. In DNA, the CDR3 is TGTGCCAGCAGCCCCACTAGCGGTAACCACAATGAGCAGTTCTTC.